These 17 T cell receptor beta chains share one sample of origin, sequenced in a study of OX40 agonist ivuxolimab in advanced cancers. TCRdb keeps only in-frame clones here, not all; method: immunoSEQ multiplex PCR. This sample carries about 53,000 clones, around 90% of them seen once, and the ten largest clones take roughly 10%. The sample here was CD4+ or CD8+ T cells sorted from blood, taken in a trial of the OX40 agonist ivuxolimab. All receptors come from an adult with an advanced solid tumor such as melanoma, head and neck, liver or kidney cancer.

This clone was recorded once. The chain uses TRBV27 and TRBJ2-7; D uncertain. V was pared by 2 bases and J by 2 bases, with 16 bases between. This CDR3 is 16 amino acids long. Germline loops: CDR1 MNHEY, CDR2 SMNVEV (reference sequence). CDR3 nucleotides: TGTGCCAGCAGTTTACTCCCCCACAGTCATCCCTACGAGCAGTACTTC. Its translation: CASSLLPHSHPYEQYF.

This chain joins TRBV4-3 and TRBJ2-7, with TRBD1 matching over 9 bases. Trimming removed 3 bases from V and 4 bases from J; junction bases left unmatched: 4. The CDR3 covers 14 residues. CDR1 and CDR2 from the germline V gene are LGHNA and YSLEER. In DNA form, the CDR3 reads TGCGCCAGCAGCCATGGACAGGGGAAGTACGAGCAGTACTTC. This codes for CASSHGQGKYEQYF.

The chain recombines TRBV28 with TRBJ1-2, with 7 positions matching TRBD1. CDR1 is MDHEN and CDR2 is SYDVKM in the germline V gene. The length of the CDR3 is 13 residues. J gave up 13 bases and V 10 bases, and 18 bases lay outside the gene matches. CDR3 coding DNA: TGTGCCATCAAATCACCGGGACAGACGACGTCCACCTTC. Its protein is CAIKSPGQTTSTF.

The gene calls are TRBV10-2 and TRBJ2-7; D is possibly TRBD2 (5 bases). V was cut by 0 bases and J by 7 bases, with 10 bases left in between. The CDR3 covers 13 residues. Germline lookup yields CDR1 WSHSY and CDR2 SAAADI. In DNA form, the CDR3 reads TGCGCCAGCAGTGAGTCTCCGGGGTTAGAGCAGTACGTC. This gives the protein CASSESPGLEQYV.

The chain uses TRBV28 and TRBJ2-1, with no clear D. CDR1 and CDR2 from the germline V gene are MDHEN and SYDVKM. V was pared by 5 bases and J by 0 bases, with 23 bases between. The CDR3 is made up of 19 amino acids. As DNA, the CDR3 is TGTGCCAGCAGTCCGACGTCGTACAGCTTAAGGAGCTCCTACAATGAGCAGTTCTTC. Translated: CASSPTSYSLRSSYNEQFF. Combining the CDR3 with reference TRBV28 and TRBJ2-1 gives the whole variable domain DVKVTQSSRYLVKRTGEKVFLECVQDMDHENMFWYRQDPGLGLRLIYFSYDVKMKEKGDIPEGYSVSREKKERFSLILESASTNQTSMYLCASSPTSYSLRSSYNEQFFGPGTRLTVL.

The rearrangement uses TRBV2 and TRBJ2-1, with D perhaps given as TRBD1 or TRBD2 (5 bases each). Germline CDR1 SNHLY, CDR2 FYNNEI. Trimming took 6 bases from V and 0 from J, leaving 12 bases between them. The CDR3 is 15 amino acids. The CDR3 DNA reads as TGTGCCAGCAGCAGGGCGGGCAACTCCTACAATGAGCAGTTCTTC. It encodes CASSRAGNSYNEQFF.

J is TRBJ2-7 and V is TRBV27; D is undetermined. Looked up from germline, CDR1 is MNHEY and CDR2 is SMNVEV (reference sequence). The V gene lost 2 bases and the J gene lost 4 bases, with 15 bases spanning the gap. This CDR3 spans 15 amino acids. The CDR3 region has the DNA TGTGCCAGCAGTTTAGGGCACCCAGGAGTATACGAGCAGTACTTC. Protein sequence: CASSLGHPGVYEQYF.

This rearrangement joins TRBV7-9 to TRBJ1-4; 7 bases fit TRBD1. CDR1 is SEHNR and CDR2 is FQNEAQ in the germline V gene (reference sequence). This CDR3 region has 14 residues. V shed 0 bases, J shed 5 bases, and the junction held 0 bases outside the gene matches. The CDR3 DNA reads TGTGCCAGCAGCTTAGCGGGACAGAATGAAAAACTGTTTTTT. Its translation: CASSLAGQNEKLFF.

The chain recombines TRBV27 with TRBJ2-3, with a possible D match to TRBD2 (5 bases). Trimming left V 4 bases short and J 2 bases short, with 10 bases between. Germline V lookup: CDR1 MNHEY, CDR2 SMNVEV (reference sequence). There are 14 residues in the CDR3. The CDR3 loop is CASSYQRFTDTQYF. CDR3 sequence (DNA): TGTGCCAGCAGTTATCAGCGGTTCACAGATACGCAGTATTTT.

This clone was recorded only once. The V call is TRBV18, the J call TRBJ2-1, with 9 bases matching TRBD1. The V and J ends lost 3 bases and 5 bases, in that order; junction bases with no gene match: 5. Germline V CDR1 and CDR2: KGHSH, LQKENI. The CDR3 contains 15 residues. CDR3 nucleotide sequence: TGTGCCAGCTCACCCGGGACAGGGTGGGACAATGAGCAGTTCTTC. This encodes CASSPGTGWDNEQFF.

J is TRBJ2-2 and V is TRBV7-9; TRBD1 aligns across 10 bases. Germline CDR1 and CDR2: SEHNR and FQNEAQ (reference sequence). The V and J ends lost 6 bases and 2 bases, in that order; junction bases with no gene match: 3. The CDR3 is 15 amino acids. CDR3 protein: CASRPTGGNTGELFF. CDR3 DNA sequence: TGTGCCAGCAGGCCGACAGGGGGCAACACCGGGGAGCTGTTTTTT. The variable domain in full, completed from reference TRBV7-9 and TRBJ2-2, reads DTGVSQNPRHKITKRGQNVTFRCDPISEHNRLYWYRQTLGQGPEFLTYFQNEAQLEKSRLLSDRFSAERPKGSFSTLEIQRTEQGDSAMYLCASRPTGGNTGELFFGEGSRLTVL.

The rearrangement links TRBV5-1 to TRBJ1-1; 10 bases align to TRBD1. The ends lost 4 bases at V and 5 bases at J; junction bases unmatched: 5. The CDR3 is made up of 14 amino acids. CDR1 is SGHRS, CDR2 YFSETQ, per germline. The CDR3, as DNA: TGCGCCAGCAGCCCCGGGACAGGGGCGACTGAAGCTTTCTTT. Protein: CASSPGTGATEAFF.

J is TRBJ2-7 and V is TRBV11-2; TRBD1 agrees at 8 bases. V trimming: 2 bases; J trimming: 6 bases; junction bases outside the gene matches: 6. This CDR3 is built from 14 residues. Germline V gives CDR1 SGHAT, CDR2 FQNNGV. The CDR3 protein is CASSLRTGMSEQYV. The DNA of the CDR3 is TGTGCCAGCAGCTTAAGGACAGGGATGAGCGAGCAGTACGTC.

The J gene is TRBJ2-5, the V gene TRBV9; 8 bases are a match to TRBD2. Germline V gives CDR1 SGDLS, CDR2 YYNGEE. The CDR3 spans 16 residues. The V segment lost 0 bases and the J segment 5 bases; nucleotides outside the gene matches: 9. The CDR3 DNA is TGTGCCAGCAGCGTAGAGTCCAGCGGGGGTTTGGAGACCCAGTACTTC. Protein product: CASSVESSGGLETQYF.

The chain employs TRBV28 and TRBJ1-1; the match to TRBD1 covers 8 bases. Germline V gene data show CDR1 as MDHEN and CDR2 as SYDVKM. With 6 bases clipped from V and 1 base from J, the junction kept 10 bases outside the gene matches. This CDR3 is built from 16 residues. The CDR3 spells CASSLTWTGRNTEAFF. The CDR3 nucleotides read TGTGCCAGCAGCCTGACTTGGACAGGGCGGAACACTGAAGCTTTCTTT.

This clone was detected once. The chain has TRBV7-9 and TRBJ2-1; 8 positions agree with TRBD1. With 5 bases clipped from V and 3 bases from J, the junction kept 6 bases outside the gene matches. Germline V gene data show CDR1 as SEHNR and CDR2 as FQNEAQ (reference sequence). The CDR3 is 15 residues long. Written as DNA, the CDR3 is TGTGCCAGCAGCACCGGACAGGGAGGCTACAATGAGCAGTTCTTC. Protein product: CASSTGQGGYNEQFF. Full variable domain (remainder filled in from reference TRBV7-9 and TRBJ2-1): DTGVSQNPRHKITKRGQNVTFRCDPISEHNRLYWYRQTLGQGPEFLTYFQNEAQLEKSRLLSDRFSAERPKGSFSTLEIQRTEQGDSAMYLCASSTGQGGYNEQFFGPGTRLTVL.

The V call is TRBV27, the J call TRBJ1-2; tentative D call: TRBD1 (6 bases). CDR3 length: 13 residues. The V end was cut by 6 bases, the J end by 4 bases, with 12 bases between. The germline V gene has CDR1 MNHEY and CDR2 SMNVEV (reference sequence). CDR3 nucleotide sequence: TGTGCCAGCAGGCCAGGGGAAGGCTATGGCTACACCTTC. Protein sequence: CASRPGEGYGYTF.